This T cell receptor (beta chain) was documented in a study of blood T cell repertoires in COVID-19. At the level of the study: Samples came from the United States, Italy and Spain, spanning acute and convalescent COVID-19. The cDNA or gDNA used as material had been derived from T cells, B-cell-depleted T cells, or PBMCs.

Germline V lookup: CDR1 KGHSH, CDR2 LQKENI. CDR3 length equals 15 residues. Trimming cost V 1 base and J 2 bases; bases outside gene matches: 0. Original processing notes: Nucleated cell number was recorded as an estimate derived from reference gene primer amplification. Some clones are missing from TCRdb's copy, which holds only in-frame ones; the method was immunoSEQ multiplex PCR. The V and J calls and clone size come from that table; D and trimming were worked out from the DNA. The sample lists 90,000 or so clones, 85% to 90% seen once, with 4.3% in the top ten. The chain combines TRBV18 with TRBJ2-1; 9 nucleotides agree with TRBD2. The receptor was derived from a woman of 80 years or more with active or convalescent COVID-19. Sequencing used peripheral blood. DNA of the CDR3: TGTGCCAGCTCACCACTAGCGGGAGCCTACAATGAGCAGTTCTTC. It is translated as CASSPLAGAYNEQFF.